Given below is one T cell receptor beta chain in context. This clonotype was detected only once. Its antigen remains undetermined. A clone one base away is much larger, so this may be a read error. The axillary draining lymph nodes of breast cancer patients were the source of the lymph node samples. The sample is drawn from a study of breast tumors, draining lymph nodes, adjacent tissues (dated by TCRdb to between 2015 and 2016). Background for the entire study: In breast cancer patients, the study compared the TCR beta repertoires of tumor, adjacent nontumor tissue and axillary lymph nodes. The study was designed to assess the relationships and possible T-cell exchange between tumor, surrounding tissue and draining lymph node repertoires in human breast cancer.

CDR1 and CDR2 are read off the germline V gene (reference sequence) as DFQATT and SNEGSKA. The CDR3 goes from the cysteine to the phenylalanine over 13 residues. Of all the DNA, just the CDR3 is kept, 39 bases in frame from base 1. Overall study outcomes, separate from this receptor: Tumors showed preferential V and J gene usage, and their T-cell repertoire diversity fell below that of lymph nodes yet above that of nontumor tissue. Rather than being directly demonstrated, the conclusion that tumor T cells originate in lymph nodes was presented as consistent with a hypothesis. The data were judged consistent with most tumor T cells deriving from the lymph node and then expanding within tumor tissue. Tumor and nontumor tissue repertoires were significantly more similar in luminal-like than in basal-like breast cancer.

The run used an Illumina HiSeq 2000. Multiplex PCR amplification was used to build the TCR beta chain libraries. High-throughput sequencing was used to analyze the amplified TCR beta chain products. TCRdb redid the processing of the public reads, applying fastp at Q25 and MiXCR, and retained in-frame beta chains. A single entry per CDR3 protein holds the most common genes and DNA from its merged rows. The sample has some 150,000 distinct CDR3 sequences on record, approximately 20% of them singletons. Of the sample, roughly 2.8% is held by the ten largest clones. This sequence was found in a female donor with breast cancer. Some clones in this sample may be carry-over from other donors' samples. The chain couples TRBV20-1 to TRBJ2-1, with TRBD2 matching 9 junction bases. Material: axillary lymph node tissue. The CDR3 corresponds to CRTYSGRDNEQLF. The DNA sequence is TGCAGGACTTATAGCGGGAGAGACAATGAGCAGCTCTTC.